Listed here are 5 T cell receptor beta chains from one sample, sequenced in a study of T cell repertoires in cytomegalovirus infection (dated by TCRdb to the late 2010s). Sequencing was carried out with an Illumina HiSeq 1500. TCRdb trimmed public reads at Q25 via fastp, called clones via MiXCR and kept in-frame beta chains. Rows merge per CDR3 protein into single entries with the most common DNA and genes. Within this sample are some 230,000 distinct CDR3 sequences, with approximately 22% of them counted one time only. Around a sixth of the sample rests with the top ten. Material for sequencing was CD8+ T cells from PBMCs. These receptors came from a human donor in good health (CMV status not recorded). Some clones in this sample may be carry-over from other donors' samples.

The rearrangement links TRBV29-1 to TRBJ1-3; the D gene is possibly TRBD1 (6 bases). CDR1 SQVTM and CDR2 ANQGSEA come from the germline V gene. This CDR3 has 15 amino acids. The V end lost 0 bases, the J end lost 0 bases, and 9 bases lay between the germline ends. CDR3 coding DNA: TGCAGCGTTGAAGATCGGGGGCCCTCTGGAAACACCATATATTTT. Translation: CSVEDRGPSGNTIYF.

This rearrangement joins TRBV27 to TRBJ2-5, with 9 bases aligning to TRBD2. Germline CDR1 reads MNHEY; CDR2 reads SMNVEV (reference sequence). The CDR3 covers 16 residues. Trimming cost V 5 bases and J 4 bases; bases outside gene matches: 11. The CDR3 sequence: CASSQISGGVLETQYF. The CDR3 DNA is TGTGCCAGCAGTCAAATTAGCGGGGGAGTCTTAGAGACCCAGTACTTC.

In its sample, this clonotype was seen a few times. The chain employs TRBV7-2 and TRBJ1-4; D may be TRBD1 (6 bases). The V gene lost 5 bases and the J gene lost 0 bases, with 25 bases spanning the gap. This CDR3 spans 20 amino acids. The germline gives CDR1 SGHTA, CDR2 FQGNSA. CDR3 sequence: CASSRPGAGASEATNEKLFF. The CDR3 region has the DNA TGTGCCAGCAGCCGCCCGGGGGCAGGGGCAAGTGAGGCAACTAATGAAAAACTGTTTTTT.

Many counts were recorded for this clonotype. This chain uses TRBV10-3 with TRBJ2-3; 8 nucleotides agree with TRBD1. Germline CDR1 is ENHRY and CDR2 is SYGVKD. V shed 0 bases and J 2 bases; nucleotides not matched to a gene: 4. The length of the CDR3 is 16 residues. The CDR3, as DNA: TGTGCCATCAGTGAGTCAGCGGACAGGGTCACAGATACGCAGTATTTT. Its translation: CAISESADRVTDTQYF.

Only a few counts were recorded for this clonotype. The rearrangement uses TRBV7-6 and TRBJ2-3, with D possibly matching TRBD2 (5 bases). V lost 5 bases, J lost 8 bases, and 14 bases lay in between. The CDR3 length is 13 residues. From germline, CDR1 is SGHVS and CDR2 FNYEAQ. The DNA of the CDR3 is TGTGCCAGCAGCGCCCGGACTGCGCGTACGCAGTATTTT. Its translation is CASSARTARTQYF.